This is a list of T cell receptor beta chains from one sample in a study of response to subunit inactivated influenza vaccine. MiXCR, applied by TCRdb to the RT-PCR reads, yields one record per CDR3 protein. The sample has roughly 700,000 distinct CDR3 sequences, about 15% seen once. The sequencing here drew on PBMCs from blood, taken less than 15 days before vaccination. These receptors came from a man aged 45-60 years who received an inactivated influenza vaccine. Both conserved end residues are part of each CDR3. D genes are given only for firm matches. Not all rows give a size; the values are once, few, many and, for expanded clones, a class.

-	TRBJ1-5	15	TRBD1	TRBV14	TGTGCCAGCAGCCCAGAGAGGACAGGGAATCAGCCCCAGCATTTT	CASSPERTGNQPQHF
many	TRBJ2-5	14	-	TRBV12-3/TRBV12-4	TGTGCCAGCAGTTTGAGGGGTGACCGAGAGACCCAGTACTTC	CASSLRGDRETQYF
-	TRBJ2-1	13	-	TRBV12-5	TGTGCTAGTGGTTTGGGCCCTATCAATGAGCAGTTCTTC	CASGLGPINEQFF
-	TRBJ2-5	14	-	TRBV5-1	TGCGCCAGCAGCTTGGCTTCGACGCGAGAGACCCAGTACTTC	CASSLASTRETQYF
few	TRBJ2-7	14	-	TRBV15	TGTGCCACCAGCAGAGATTTAGGGGGCTACGAGCAGTACTTC	CATSRDLGGYEQYF
few	TRBJ1-5	12	-	TRBV12-3/TRBV12-4	TGTGCCAGCAGCATGGACAGCCAGCCCCAGCATTTT	CASSMDSQPQHF
-	TRBJ2-3	13	-	TRBV29-1	TGCAGTTCTACTCCGGGACCCTGGGATACGCAGTATTTT	CSSTPGPWDTQYF
few	TRBJ1-1	14	-	TRBV4-3	TGCGCCAGCAGCCAAGAGATTCTGGGCACTGAAGCTTTCTTT	CASSQEILGTEAFF
-	TRBJ2-3	14	-	TRBV4-1	TGCGCCAGCAGCCAAGTCTCTAGAACAGATACGCAGTATTTT	CASSQVSRTDTQYF
many	TRBJ2-3	17	TRBD2	TRBV20-1	TGCAGTGCTAGAGGGGGGCTAGCGGGAACGGGAACAGATACGCAGTATTTT	CSARGGLAGTGTDTQYF
few	TRBJ1-6	15	-	TRBV5-1	TGCGCCAGCAGCTTGGACTGGAGGAATAATTCACCCCTCCACTTT	CASSLDWRNNSPLHF
many	TRBJ1-6	15	-	TRBV20-1	TGCAGTGCTAGACAACAGGGATCCGGTAATTCACCCCTCCACTTT	CSARQQGSGNSPLHF
-	TRBJ2-1	16	TRBD2	TRBV2	TGTGCCAGCAGTGAGACCGGACTAGCGGGGAGGGATGAGCAGTTCTTC	CASSETGLAGRDEQFF
few	TRBJ1-3	16	TRBD1	TRBV28	TGTGCCAGCAGGCCATCGACAGGGGGCGGTGGAAACACCATATATTTT	CASRPSTGGGGNTIYF
many	TRBJ2-1	17	TRBD1	TRBV5-1	TGCGCCAGCAACAAGGAACCCACAGGGGGGACCTACAATGAGCAGTTCTTC	CASNKEPTGGTYNEQFF
few	TRBJ2-5	14	-	TRBV20-1	TGCAGTGCTAAGGATCCAGGATTACAAGAGACCCAGTACTTC	CSAKDPGLQETQYF
-	TRBJ1-2	15	TRBD1	TRBV11-2	TGTGCCAGCAGCACCTCGGGACAGATGATCGATGGCTACACCTTC	CASSTSGQMIDGYTF
-	TRBJ2-6	16	-	TRBV27	TGTGCCAGCAGGCCCGGTCCGGGGACTGGGGCCAACGTCCTGACTTTC	CASRPGPGTGANVLTF
few	TRBJ2-5	15	TRBD1	TRBV24-1	TGTGCCACCAGATCCGGGACAGGGGGTTATGAGACCCAGTACTTC	CATRSGTGGYETQYF
-	TRBJ2-3	15	-	TRBV7-9	TGTGCCAGCAGTCGAGGTGGAGGTCGCACAGATACGCAGTATTTT	CASSRGGGRTDTQYF
-	TRBJ2-6	18	TRBD1	TRBV20-1	TGCAGTGCGCAATCGGGACAGGGAAACCCATCTGGGGCCAACGTCCTGACTTTC	CSAQSGQGNPSGANVLTF
-	TRBJ2-3	15	-	TRBV25-1	TGTGCCAGCAGTGAATGGGGAACCAGCACAGATACGCAGTATTTT	CASSEWGTSTDTQYF
once	TRBJ1-1	15	-	TRBV1	TGCACCAGCAGCCATGACGAGGCAGGGAACACTGAAGCTTTCTTT	CTSSHDEAGNTEAFF
few	TRBJ2-5	14	-	TRBV15	TGTGCCACCAGCAGAGACCAGGGGCAAGAGACCCAGTACTTC	CATSRDQGQETQYF
few	TRBJ2-2	13	-	TRBV7-2	TGTGCCAGCAGCCTAAGCTTCGCCGGGGAGCTGTTTTTT	CASSLSFAGELFF
few	TRBJ1-1	15	-	TRBV7-9	TGTGCCAGCAGCTTAGTCCGGGGGCGGTGGACTGAAGCTTTCTTT	CASSLVRGRWTEAFF
few	TRBJ2-2	14	-	TRBV6-1	TGTGCCAGCAGACGGACGTACCTCACCGGGGAGCTGTTTTTT	CASRRTYLTGELFF
-	TRBJ2-1	12	-	TRBV20-1	TGCAGTGCTTCATCCGGGGGCAATGAGCAGTTCTTC	CSASSGGNEQFF
few	TRBJ2-2	14	TRBD1	TRBV7-2	TGTGCCAGCAGCTTTCTTACAGGGGTAGGGGAGCTGTTTTTT	CASSFLTGVGELFF
-	TRBJ2-5	18	TRBD2	TRBV9	TGTGCCAGCAGCGTAGTGGGACTAGCGGGAGGGCGAGGAGAGACCCAGTACTTC	CASSVVGLAGGRGETQYF
-	TRBJ1-1	14	TRBD1	TRBV2	TGTGCCAGCAGTGGCCGGGACAGGGCCACTGAAGCTTTCTTT	CASSGRDRATEAFF
few	TRBJ1-2	16	-	TRBV7-2	TGTGCCAGCAGCGGACGAAGTGGGACGGCTAACTATGGCTACACCTTC	CASSGRSGTANYGYTF
-	TRBJ2-3	16	-	TRBV29-1	TGCAGCGCAGAAGAGGAGGAGGGATTGAGAACAGATACGCAGTATTTT	CSAEEEEGLRTDTQYF
-	TRBJ2-1	15	-	TRBV3-1	TGTGCCAGCAGCCTTGCTAGGATCTCCTACAATGAGCAGTTCTTC	CASSLARISYNEQFF
few	TRBJ2-5	10	TRBD1	TRBV29-1	TGCAGCGTTATGGACAGGGCCCAGTACTTC	CSVMDRAQYF
-	TRBJ2-7	14	-	TRBV28	TGTGCCAGCAGTGCCAGCATAGGCTCCTACGAGCAGTACTTC	CASSASIGSYEQYF
-	TRBJ2-1	14	TRBD1	TRBV7-2	TGTGCCAGCAGCTCCGGACAGGGTTGGAATGAGCAGTTCTTC	CASSSGQGWNEQFF
few	TRBJ1-3	12	-	TRBV4-1	TGCGCCAGCAAGGGAGTCGGAAACACCATATATTTT	CASKGVGNTIYF
many	TRBJ1-4	14	-	TRBV5-1	TGCGCCAGCAGCTTGTCCAGGATTGGTGAAAAACTGTTTTTT	CASSLSRIGEKLFF
many	TRBJ1-2	12	-	TRBV20-1	TGCAGTGCAAGTAGACTGGACTATGGCTACACCTTC	CSASRLDYGYTF
few	TRBJ2-2	15	-	TRBV10-2	TGCGCCAGCAGTGGGACTCTCCCGAACACCGGGGAGCTGTTTTTT	CASSGTLPNTGELFF
many	TRBJ1-2	11	-	TRBV28	TGTGCCTGCGCGGAGTACTATGGCTACACCTTC	CACAEYYGYTF